This T cell receptor (beta chain) was sequenced during a study of T cells in Graves' hyperthyroidism and ophthalmopathy. Study-wide background: Peripheral blood samples were taken at initial diagnosis, prior to any treatment.

Ten or more counts support this clonotype. The CDR3 totals 12 residues. CDR1 is DFQATT and CDR2 is SNEGSKA in the germline V gene (reference sequence). The source material, RNA transcripts, was used to amplify TCR beta CDR3 regions. The TCR CDR3 first-round RT-PCR relied on the HTBI primer set. TCRdb analysed the multiplex PCR reads with MiXCR anew, one entry per CDR3 protein. The repertoire holds hundreds of thousands of distinct CDR3 sequences, 30% to 40% seen once, with roughly 30% in the top ten. This chain joins TRBV20-1 and TRBJ1-1; D is unclear. This TCR was sampled from a woman in her thirties or forties with Graves' hyperthyroidism. Sequenced input: blood. CDR3 region: CSARTMNTEAFF. CDR3 coding DNA: TGCAGCGCTCGAACAATGAACACTGAAGCTTTCTTT.